This T cell receptor (beta chain) was documented in a study of blood T cell repertoires in COVID-19. CDR1 is SQVTM and CDR2 is ANQGSEA in the germline V gene. V was clipped by 4 bases and J by 8 bases; unmatched bases: 8. This CDR3 contains 15 residues. Clones were sequenced by immunoSEQ multiplex PCR, and TCRdb holds only the in-frame ones, with some missing. The sample has fewer than 60,000 clones; approximately 95% are singletons. This chain joins TRBV29-1 and TRBJ2-1, with 13 bases aligning to TRBD2. The sequence came from a man aged 55 to 69 with COVID-19, enrolled during active disease. The sequenced material came from peripheral blood. The CDR3 spells CSVGRLAGGRDEQFF. The CDR3 DNA reads TGCAGCGTTGGTAGACTAGCGGGAGGAAGGGATGAGCAGTTCTTC.